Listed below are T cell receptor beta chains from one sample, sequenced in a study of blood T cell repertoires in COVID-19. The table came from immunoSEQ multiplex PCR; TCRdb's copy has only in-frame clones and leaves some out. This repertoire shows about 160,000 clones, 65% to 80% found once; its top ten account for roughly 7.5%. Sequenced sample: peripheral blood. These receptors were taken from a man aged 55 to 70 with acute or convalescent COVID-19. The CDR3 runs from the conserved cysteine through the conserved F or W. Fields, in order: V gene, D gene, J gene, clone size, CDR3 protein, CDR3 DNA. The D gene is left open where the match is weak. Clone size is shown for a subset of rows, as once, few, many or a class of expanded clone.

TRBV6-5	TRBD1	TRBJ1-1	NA	CASIRTGGNTEAFF	TGTGCCAGCATTCGAACAGGGGGGAACACTGAAGCTTTCTTT
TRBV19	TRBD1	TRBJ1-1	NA	CASRTGTGNTEAFF	TGTGCCAGTAGAACCGGGACAGGGAACACTGAAGCTTTCTTT
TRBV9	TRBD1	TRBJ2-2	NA	CASSSTRGSTGELFF	TGTGCCAGCAGCTCCACCAGGGGGTCCACCGGGGAGCTGTTTTTT
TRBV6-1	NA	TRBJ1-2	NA	CASSRGQSYGYTF	TGTGCCAGCAGTCGCGGACAGAGCTATGGCTACACCTTC
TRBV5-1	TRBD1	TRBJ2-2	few	CASSQRQGLGHGELFF	TGCGCCAGCAGCCAAAGACAGGGATTAGGTCACGGGGAGCTGTTTTTT
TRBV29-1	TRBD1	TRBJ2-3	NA	CSAVGQGLGTGRTDTQYF	TGCAGCGCCGTCGGACAGGGACTGGGAACTGGGCGCACAGATACGCAGTATTTT
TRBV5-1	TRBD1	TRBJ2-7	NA	CASRTGTASYEQYF	TGCGCCAGCCGCACCGGGACAGCTTCCTACGAGCAGTACTTC
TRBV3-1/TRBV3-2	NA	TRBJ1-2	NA	CASSPYRETNYGYTF	TGTGCCAGCAGCCCCTACAGGGAGACTAACTATGGCTACACCTTC
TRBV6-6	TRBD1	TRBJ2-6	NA	CASSHLTGGSYSGANVLTF	TGTGCCAGCAGTCACCTGACAGGGGGCAGTTATTCTGGGGCCAACGTCCTGACTTTC
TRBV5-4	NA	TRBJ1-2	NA	CASSPDSIYGYTF	TGTGCCAGCAGCCCGGACAGCATCTATGGCTACACCTTC
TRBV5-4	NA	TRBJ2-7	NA	CASKLGQGYEQYF	TGTGCCAGCAAGTTGGGTCAGGGTTACGAGCAGTACTTC
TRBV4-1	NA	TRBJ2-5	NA	CASSHLPESQETQYF	TGCGCCAGCAGCCACCTCCCGGAGTCCCAAGAGACCCAGTACTTC
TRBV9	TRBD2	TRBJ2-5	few	CASSVGTSGVETQYF	TGTGCCAGCAGCGTAGGGACTAGCGGGGTAGAGACCCAGTACTTC
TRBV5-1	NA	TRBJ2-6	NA	CASRTVGSGANVLTF	TGCGCCAGTCGGACAGTCGGCTCTGGGGCCAACGTCCTGACTTTC
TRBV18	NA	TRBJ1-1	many	CASSRVEATEAFF	TGTGCCAGCTCGAGGGTTGAGGCCACTGAAGCTTTCTTT
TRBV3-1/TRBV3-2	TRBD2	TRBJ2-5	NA	CASSHGIGGGAETQYF	TGTGCCAGCAGCCATGGGATTGGCGGGGGGGCAGAGACCCAGTACTTC
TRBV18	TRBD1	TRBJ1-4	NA	CASSPSTGANEKLFF	TGTGCCAGCTCACCCTCGACAGGGGCTAATGAAAAACTGTTTTTT
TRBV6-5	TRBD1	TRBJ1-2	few	CASSSQGSGYTF	TGTGCCAGCAGTTCACAGGGGAGCGGCTACACCTTC
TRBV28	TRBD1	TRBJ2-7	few	CASSPTGQGAHEQYF	TGTGCCAGCAGTCCAACGGGACAGGGGGCCCACGAGCAGTACTTC
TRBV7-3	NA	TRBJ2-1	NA	CASSLDGMGGEQFF	TGTGCCAGCAGCTTAGATGGCATGGGGGGAGAGCAGTTCTTC
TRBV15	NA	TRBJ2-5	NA	CATSQGQETQYF	TGTGCCACAAGCCAGGGGCAGGAGACCCAGTACTTC
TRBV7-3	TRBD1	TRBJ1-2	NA	CASSLGQGYGYTF	TGTGCCAGCAGCCTAGGACAGGGATATGGCTACACCTTC
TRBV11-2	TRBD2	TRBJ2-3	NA	CASSSRLAGGRTDTQYF	TGTGCCAGCAGCTCCCGACTAGCGGGGGGTCGCACAGATACGCAGTATTTT
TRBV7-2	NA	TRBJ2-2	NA	CASSLAHLATGELFF	TGTGCCAGCAGCTTAGCGCACCTAGCAACCGGGGAGCTGTTTTTT
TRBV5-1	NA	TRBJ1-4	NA	CASSLDKTNEKLFF	TGCGCCAGCAGCTTGGATAAAACTAATGAAAAACTGTTTTTT
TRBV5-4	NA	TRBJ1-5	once	CASRVERASQPQHF	TGTGCCAGCAGAGTGGAGAGGGCTAGTCAGCCCCAGCATTTT
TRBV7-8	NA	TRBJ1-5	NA	CASSSGSGTPRSNQPQHF	TGTGCCAGCAGTTCTGGCTCCGGGACTCCCAGGAGCAATCAGCCCCAGCATTTT
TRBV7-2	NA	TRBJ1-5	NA	CASSLARGSNQPQHF	TGTGCCAGCAGCTTAGCTCGGGGAAGCAATCAGCCCCAGCATTTT
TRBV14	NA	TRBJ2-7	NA	CASSQALGAFYEQYF	TGTGCCAGCAGCCAAGCCCTTGGAGCTTTTTACGAGCAGTACTTC
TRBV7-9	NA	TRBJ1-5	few	CASSGPEGTYSNQPQHF	TGTGCCAGCAGCGGCCCGGAGGGAACTTATAGCAATCAGCCCCAGCATTTT
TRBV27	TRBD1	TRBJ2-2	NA	CASSLSQDRANTGELFF	TGTGCCAGCAGTTTATCACAGGACAGGGCGAACACCGGGGAGCTGTTTTTT
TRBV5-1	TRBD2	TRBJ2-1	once	CATNPGGVGYNEQFF	TGCGCCACCAATCCCGGGGGGGTTGGGTACAATGAGCAGTTCTTC
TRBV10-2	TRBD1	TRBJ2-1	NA	CASSEGTGVNEQFF	TGCGCCAGCAGTGAGGGGACAGGGGTCAATGAGCAGTTCTTC
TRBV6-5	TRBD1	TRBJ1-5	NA	CASSYDRGDQPQHF	TGTGCCAGCAGTTACGACAGGGGAGACCAGCCCCAGCATTTT
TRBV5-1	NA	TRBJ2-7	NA	CASSLRHTIDEQYF	TGCGCCAGCAGCCTTAGACACACCATTGACGAGCAGTACTTC
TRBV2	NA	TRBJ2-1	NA	CASSVNGGSSYNEQFF	TGTGCCAGCAGTGTAAATGGAGGGAGCTCCTACAATGAGCAGTTCTTC
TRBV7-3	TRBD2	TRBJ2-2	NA	CASSFRGGKTFSGELFF	TGTGCCAGCAGCTTTCGCGGGGGGAAGACCTTCTCCGGGGAGCTGTTTTTT
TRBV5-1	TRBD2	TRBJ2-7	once	CASSPAGDREQYF	TGCGCCAGCAGTCCAGCGGGGGATCGAGAGCAGTACTTC
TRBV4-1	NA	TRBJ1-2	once	CASSQERSTGYTF	TGCGCCAGCAGCCAAGAAAGGAGTACTGGCTACACCTTC
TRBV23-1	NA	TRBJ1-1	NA	CAGKTEMNTEAFF	TGCGCCGGGAAGACAGAGATGAACACTGAAGCTTTCTTT
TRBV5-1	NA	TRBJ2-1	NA	CASSSARNRFLPYNEQFF	TGCGCCAGCAGCTCAGCTAGAAACAGGTTTCTGCCCTACAATGAGCAGTTCTTC
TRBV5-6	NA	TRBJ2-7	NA	CASSLGGSDEQYF	TGTGCCAGCAGCTTGGGAGGGTCTGACGAGCAGTACTTC
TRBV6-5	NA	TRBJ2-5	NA	CASSYSSSTKTQYF	TGTGCCAGCAGTTACTCATCCAGTACGAAGACCCAGTACTTC
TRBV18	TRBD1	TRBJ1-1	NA	CASSPKTGAAEAFF	TGTGCCAGCTCACCCAAAACAGGGGCGGCTGAAGCTTTCTTT
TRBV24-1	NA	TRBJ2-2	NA	CATSYRLGELFF	TGTGCCACCAGTTACAGGCTCGGGGAGCTGTTTTTT
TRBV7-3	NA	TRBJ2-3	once	CASSPGDPRTDTQYF	TGTGCCAGCAGCCCAGGGGACCCCCGCACAGATACGCAGTATTTT
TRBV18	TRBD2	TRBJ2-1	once	CASSRAGGSYNEQFF	TGTGCCAGCTCCCGAGCGGGGGGATCCTACAATGAGCAGTTCTTC
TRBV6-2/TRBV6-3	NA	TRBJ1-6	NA	CASSLGQGNSPLHF	TGTGCCAGCAGTTTGGGGCAGGGGAACTCACCCCTCCACTTT
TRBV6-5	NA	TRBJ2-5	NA	CASSYTGETQYF	TGTGCCAGCAGTTACACGGGGGAGACCCAGTACTTC
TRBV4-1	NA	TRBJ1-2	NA	CASSQEIILEANGYTF	TGCGCCAGCAGCCAAGAGATTATTTTAGAGGCAAATGGCTACACCTTC
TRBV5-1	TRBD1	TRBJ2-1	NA	CASSLESGGYNEQFF	TGCGCCAGCAGCTTGGAGTCAGGGGGCTACAATGAGCAGTTCTTC
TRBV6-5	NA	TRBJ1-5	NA	CASRLGGGGNQPQHF	TGTGCCAGCAGACTAGGGGGGGGCGGGAATCAGCCCCAGCATTTT
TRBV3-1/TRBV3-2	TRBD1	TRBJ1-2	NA	CASSQGTGGDGYTF	TGTGCCAGCAGCCAAGGGACAGGGGGGGATGGCTACACCTTC
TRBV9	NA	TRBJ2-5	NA	CASSVDEGLGETQYF	TGTGCCAGCAGCGTAGATGAGGGTTTGGGAGAGACCCAGTACTTC
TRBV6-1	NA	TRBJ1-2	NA	CASSDPGRLTLNGYTF	TGTGCCAGCAGTGACCCCGGGAGACTGACCCTCAATGGCTACACCTTC
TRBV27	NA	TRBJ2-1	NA	CASSLFPGYNEQFF	TGTGCCAGCAGTTTATTTCCAGGCTACAATGAGCAGTTCTTC
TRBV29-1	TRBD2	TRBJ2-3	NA	CSVAPGGLDTQYF	TGCAGCGTCGCACCCGGGGGGTTAGATACGCAGTATTTT
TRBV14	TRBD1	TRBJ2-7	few	CASSPGQGVSYEQYF	TGTGCCAGCAGCCCGGGACAGGGGGTCTCCTACGAGCAGTACTTC
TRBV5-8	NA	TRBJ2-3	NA	CASSAARVGTDTQYF	TGTGCCAGCAGCGCTGCCCGGGTCGGCACAGATACGCAGTATTTT
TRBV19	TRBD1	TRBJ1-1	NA	CASRHRTGGAFTEAFF	TGTGCCAGTCGACACCGGACAGGGGGCGCGTTCACTGAAGCTTTCTTT